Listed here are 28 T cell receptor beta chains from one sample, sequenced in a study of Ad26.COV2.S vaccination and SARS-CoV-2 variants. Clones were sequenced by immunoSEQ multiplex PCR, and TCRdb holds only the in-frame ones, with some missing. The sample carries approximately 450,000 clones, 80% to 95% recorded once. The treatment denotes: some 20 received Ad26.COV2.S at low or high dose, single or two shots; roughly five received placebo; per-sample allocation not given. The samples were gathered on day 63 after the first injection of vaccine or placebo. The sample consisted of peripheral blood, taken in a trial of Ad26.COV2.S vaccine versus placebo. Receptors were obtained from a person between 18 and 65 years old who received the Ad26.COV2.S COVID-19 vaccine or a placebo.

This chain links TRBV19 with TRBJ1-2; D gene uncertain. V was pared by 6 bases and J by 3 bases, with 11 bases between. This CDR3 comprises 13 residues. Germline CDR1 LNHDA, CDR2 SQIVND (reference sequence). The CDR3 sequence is CASSSQWDYGYTF. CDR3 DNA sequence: TGTGCCAGTAGCAGTCAATGGGACTATGGCTACACCTTC.

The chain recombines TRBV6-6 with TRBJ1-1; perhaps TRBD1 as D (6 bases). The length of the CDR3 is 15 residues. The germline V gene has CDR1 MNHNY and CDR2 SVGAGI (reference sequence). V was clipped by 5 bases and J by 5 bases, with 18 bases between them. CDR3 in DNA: TGTGCCAGCAGTCACCGACTGGTCCAGGGGACTGAAGCTTTCTTT. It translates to CASSHRLVQGTEAFF.

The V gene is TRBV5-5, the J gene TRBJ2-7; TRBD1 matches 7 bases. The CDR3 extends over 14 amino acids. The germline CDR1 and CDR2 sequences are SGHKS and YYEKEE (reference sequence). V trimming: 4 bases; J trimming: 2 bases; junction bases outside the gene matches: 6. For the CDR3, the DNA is TGTGCCAGCAGCCCCTGGGACAGCCCCTACGAGCAGTACTTC. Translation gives CASSPWDSPYEQYF.

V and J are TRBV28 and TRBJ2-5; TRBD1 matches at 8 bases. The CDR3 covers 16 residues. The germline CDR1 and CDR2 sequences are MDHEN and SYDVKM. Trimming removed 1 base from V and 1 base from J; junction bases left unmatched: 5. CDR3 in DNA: TGTGCCAGCAGTTTATCGCCGGACAGGGCCCAAGAGACCCAGTACTTC. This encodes CASSLSPDRAQETQYF.

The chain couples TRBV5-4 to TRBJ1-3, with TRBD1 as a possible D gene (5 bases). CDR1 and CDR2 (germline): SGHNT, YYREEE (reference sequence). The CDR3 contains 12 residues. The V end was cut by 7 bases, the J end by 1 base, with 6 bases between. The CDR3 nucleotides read TGTGCCAGCGGGACTTCTGGAAACACCATATATTTT. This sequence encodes CASGTSGNTIYF.

The CDR3 DNA is TGTGCCTGGAAGGGGGACAGGGCCTACAATGAGCAGTTCTTC. It specifies CAWKGDRAYNEQFF. The chain recombines TRBV30 with TRBJ2-1; 9 nucleotides agree with TRBD1. Germline V gives CDR1 GTSNPN, CDR2 SVGIG (reference sequence). CDR3 length: 14 amino acids. The ends lost 4 bases at V and 2 bases at J; junction bases unmatched: 3.

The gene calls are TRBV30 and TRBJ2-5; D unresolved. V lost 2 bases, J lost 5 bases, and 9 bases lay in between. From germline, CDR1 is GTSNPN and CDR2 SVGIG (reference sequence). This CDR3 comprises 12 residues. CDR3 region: CAWSSGAETQYF. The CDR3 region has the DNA TGTGCCTGGAGTTCTGGAGCGGAGACCCAGTACTTC. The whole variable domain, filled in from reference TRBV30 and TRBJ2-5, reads SQTIHQWPATLVQPVGSPLSLECTVEGTSNPNLYWYRQAAGRGLQLLFYSVGIGQISSEVPQNLSASRPQDRQFILSSKKLLLSDSGFYLCAWSSGAETQYFGPGTRLLVL.

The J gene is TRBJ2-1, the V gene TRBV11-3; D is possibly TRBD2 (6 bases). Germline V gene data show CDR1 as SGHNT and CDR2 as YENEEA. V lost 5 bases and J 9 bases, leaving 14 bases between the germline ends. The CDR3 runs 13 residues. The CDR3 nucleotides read TGTGCCAGCAGCCAAACTAGCACGACTGAGCAGTTCTTC. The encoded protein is CASSQTSTTEQFF.

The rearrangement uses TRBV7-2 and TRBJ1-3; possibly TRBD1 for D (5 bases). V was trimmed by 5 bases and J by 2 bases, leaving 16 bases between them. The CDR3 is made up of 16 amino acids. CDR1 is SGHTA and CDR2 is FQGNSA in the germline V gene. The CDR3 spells CASSPGRGLAGNTIYF. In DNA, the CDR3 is TGTGCCAGCAGCCCAGGGAGGGGTTTGGCTGGAAACACCATATATTTT.

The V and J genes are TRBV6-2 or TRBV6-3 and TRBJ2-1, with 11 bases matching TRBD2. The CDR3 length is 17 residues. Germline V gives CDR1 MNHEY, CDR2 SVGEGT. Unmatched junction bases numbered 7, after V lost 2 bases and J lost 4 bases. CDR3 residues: CASSYGLGTSGYNEQFF. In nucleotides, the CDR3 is TGTGCCAGCAGTTACGGGCTAGGGACTAGCGGATACAATGAGCAGTTCTTC.

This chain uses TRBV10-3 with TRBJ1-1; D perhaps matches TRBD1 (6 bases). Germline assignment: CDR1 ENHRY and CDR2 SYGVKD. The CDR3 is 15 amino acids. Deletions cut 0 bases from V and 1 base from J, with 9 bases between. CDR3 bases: TGTGCCATCAGTGAGTCGGGACACTCGAACACTGAAGCTTTCTTT. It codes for CAISESGHSNTEAFF.

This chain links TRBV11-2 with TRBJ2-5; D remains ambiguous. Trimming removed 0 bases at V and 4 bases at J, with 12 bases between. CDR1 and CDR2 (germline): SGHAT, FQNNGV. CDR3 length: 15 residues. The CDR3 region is CASSLEQLGRETQYF. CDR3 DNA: TGTGCCAGCAGCTTAGAACAGTTAGGGCGAGAGACCCAGTACTTC.

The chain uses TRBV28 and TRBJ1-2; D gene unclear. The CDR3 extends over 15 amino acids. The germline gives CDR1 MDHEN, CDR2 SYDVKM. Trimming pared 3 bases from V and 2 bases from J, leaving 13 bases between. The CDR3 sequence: CASSLRRLRNYGYTF. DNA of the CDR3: TGTGCCAGCAGTTTGCGGCGGCTAAGGAACTATGGCTACACCTTC.

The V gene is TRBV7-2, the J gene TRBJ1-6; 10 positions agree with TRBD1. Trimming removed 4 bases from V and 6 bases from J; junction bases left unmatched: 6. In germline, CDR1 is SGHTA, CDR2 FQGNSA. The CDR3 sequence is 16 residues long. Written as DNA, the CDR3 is TGTGCCAGCAGCTCAGGGGACAGGGGAAGTAATTCACCCCTCCACTTT. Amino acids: CASSSGDRGSNSPLHF.

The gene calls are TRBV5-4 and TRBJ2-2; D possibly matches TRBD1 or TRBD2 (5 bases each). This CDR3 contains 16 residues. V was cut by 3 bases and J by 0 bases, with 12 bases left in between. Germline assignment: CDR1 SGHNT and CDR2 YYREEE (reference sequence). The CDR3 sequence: CASSSGLTANTGELFF. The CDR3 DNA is TGTGCCAGCAGCTCGGGGCTGACGGCGAACACCGGGGAGCTGTTTTTT. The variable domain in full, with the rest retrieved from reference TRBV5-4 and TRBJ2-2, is ETGVTQSPTHLIKTRGQQVTLRCSSQSGHNTVSWYQQALGQGPQFIFQYYREEENGRGNFPPRFSGLQFPNYSSELNVNALELDDSALYLCASSSGLTANTGELFFGEGSRLTVL.

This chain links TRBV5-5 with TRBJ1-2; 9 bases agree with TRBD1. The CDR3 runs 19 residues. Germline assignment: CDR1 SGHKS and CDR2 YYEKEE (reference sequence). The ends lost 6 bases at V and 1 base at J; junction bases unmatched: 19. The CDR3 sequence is CASTVRLETGGTFNYGYTF. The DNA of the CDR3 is TGTGCCAGCACCGTTCGCCTCGAGACAGGGGGAACCTTTAACTATGGCTACACCTTC.

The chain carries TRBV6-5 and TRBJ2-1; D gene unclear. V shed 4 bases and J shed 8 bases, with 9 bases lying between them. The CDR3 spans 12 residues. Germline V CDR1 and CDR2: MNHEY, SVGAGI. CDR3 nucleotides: TGTGCCAGCAGTTTGGTGGGGTATGAGCAGTTCTTC. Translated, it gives CASSLVGYEQFF.

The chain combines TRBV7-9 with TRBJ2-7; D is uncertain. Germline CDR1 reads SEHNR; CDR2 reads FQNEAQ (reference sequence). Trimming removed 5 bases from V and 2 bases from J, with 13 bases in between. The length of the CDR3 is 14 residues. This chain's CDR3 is CASSPIRNPYEQYF. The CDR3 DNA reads TGTGCCAGCAGCCCCATCAGGAACCCCTACGAGCAGTACTTC.

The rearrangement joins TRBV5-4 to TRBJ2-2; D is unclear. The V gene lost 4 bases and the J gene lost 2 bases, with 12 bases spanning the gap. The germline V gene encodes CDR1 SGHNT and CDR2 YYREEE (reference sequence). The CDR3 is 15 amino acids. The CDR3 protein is CASSRDSFNTGELFF. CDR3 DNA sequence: TGTGCCAGCAGCCGTGACTCGTTTAACACCGGGGAGCTGTTTTTT. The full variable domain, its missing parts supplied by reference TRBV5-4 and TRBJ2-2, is ETGVTQSPTHLIKTRGQQVTLRCSSQSGHNTVSWYQQALGQGPQFIFQYYREEENGRGNFPPRFSGLQFPNYSSELNVNALELDDSALYLCASSRDSFNTGELFFGEGSRLTVL.

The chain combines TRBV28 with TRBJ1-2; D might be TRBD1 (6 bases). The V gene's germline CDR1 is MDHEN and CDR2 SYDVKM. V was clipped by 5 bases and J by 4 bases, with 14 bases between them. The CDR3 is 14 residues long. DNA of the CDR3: TGTGCCAGCAGTGCAGGGGTCCCCAGCTATGGCTACACCTTC. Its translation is CASSAGVPSYGYTF.

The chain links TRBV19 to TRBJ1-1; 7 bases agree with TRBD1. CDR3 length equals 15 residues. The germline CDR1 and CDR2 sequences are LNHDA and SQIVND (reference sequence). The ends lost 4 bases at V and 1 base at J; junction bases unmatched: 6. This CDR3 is CASSRVGQANTEAFF. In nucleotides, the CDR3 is TGTGCCAGTAGTAGAGTCGGACAGGCGAACACTGAAGCTTTCTTT.

Here the CDR3 reads CASSQDGRNYSYEQYF. Written as DNA, the CDR3 is TGCGCCAGCAGCCAAGACGGTCGCAATTATTCCTACGAGCAGTACTTC. The chain combines TRBV4-3 with TRBJ2-7; D unclear. V shed 0 bases and J shed 1 base, with 13 bases lying between them. Per the germline V gene, CDR1 is LGHNA and CDR2 is YSLEER. The CDR3 totals 16 residues.

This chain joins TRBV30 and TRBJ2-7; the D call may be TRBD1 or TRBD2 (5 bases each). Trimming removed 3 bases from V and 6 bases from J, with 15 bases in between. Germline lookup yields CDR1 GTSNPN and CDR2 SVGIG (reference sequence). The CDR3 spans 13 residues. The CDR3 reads CAWSVRDAGEQYF. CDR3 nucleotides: TGTGCCTGGAGCGTTCGGGACGCCGGCGAGCAGTACTTC.

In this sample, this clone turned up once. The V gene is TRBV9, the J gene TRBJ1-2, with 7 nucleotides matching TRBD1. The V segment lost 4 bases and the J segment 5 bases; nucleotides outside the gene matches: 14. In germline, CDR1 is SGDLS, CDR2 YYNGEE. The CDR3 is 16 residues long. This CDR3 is CASSPRGDSPLYGYTF. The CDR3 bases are TGTGCCAGCAGCCCACGAGGGGACAGTCCATTATATGGCTACACCTTC.

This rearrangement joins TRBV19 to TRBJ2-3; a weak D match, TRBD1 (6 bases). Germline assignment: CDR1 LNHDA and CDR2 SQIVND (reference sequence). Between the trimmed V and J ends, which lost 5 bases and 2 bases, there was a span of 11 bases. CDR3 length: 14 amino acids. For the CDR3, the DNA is TGTGCCAGTAGTGTGGGACATACCACAGATACGCAGTATTTT. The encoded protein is CASSVGHTTDTQYF.

DNA for the CDR3: TGTGCCAGCAGCAATATCGGGACAGGGGTGTACGAGCAGTACTTC. Translating it yields CASSNIGTGVYEQYF. J is TRBJ2-7 and V is TRBV27; TRBD1 aligns across 10 bases. The V segment lost 6 bases and the J segment 4 bases; nucleotides outside the gene matches: 9. CDR3 length: 15 amino acids. Germline CDR1 reads MNHEY; CDR2 reads SMNVEV (reference sequence).

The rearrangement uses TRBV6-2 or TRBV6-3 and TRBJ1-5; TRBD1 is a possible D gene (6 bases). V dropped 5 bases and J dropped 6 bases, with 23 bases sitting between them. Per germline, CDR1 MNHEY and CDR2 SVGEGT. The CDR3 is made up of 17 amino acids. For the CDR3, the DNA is TGTGCCAGCAGTCGGCTCTCCAACCCAGGGGCAGGTCAGCCCCAGCATTTT. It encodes CASSRLSNPGAGQPQHF.

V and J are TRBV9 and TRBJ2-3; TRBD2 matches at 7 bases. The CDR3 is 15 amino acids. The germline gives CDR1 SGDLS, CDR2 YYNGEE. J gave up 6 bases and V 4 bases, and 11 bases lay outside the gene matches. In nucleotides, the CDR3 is TGTGCCAGCAGCCAAACCCCTAGCGGACTTGATACGCAGTATTTT. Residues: CASSQTPSGLDTQYF.